A selection of T cell receptor beta chains follows, all from one sample in a study of post-analysis software for immune sequencing data. One entry per CDR3 protein results from TCRdb running MiXCR on the PCR reads. The data show about 540,000 distinct CDR3 sequences, 30% to 40% seen once. Sequenced sample: blood. These TCRs come from a girl aged 2-17 years with multiple sclerosis. Both conserved end residues are part of each CDR3. The D gene is left open where the match is weak. The size of a clone is reported for some rows only, either as once, few or many, or as a class for expanded clones.

d_call	clone_size	v_call	j_call	cdr3_nt	cdr3_aa
NA	NA	TRBV7-8	TRBJ1-2	TGTGCCAGCAGCTTAATCAATCGGGCCCGCTATGGCTACACCTTC	CASSLINRARYGYTF
TRBD2	few	TRBV29-1	TRBJ2-3	TGCAGCGTTGAAGCCCCCGGACTAGGTTACACAGATACGCAGTATTTT	CSVEAPGLGYTDTQYF
NA	NA	TRBV7-2	TRBJ1-5	TGTGCCAGCAGCTCACAAGCTTCGGAAAGTTCGACCCAGCATTTT	CASSSQASESSTQHF
NA	few	TRBV5-8	TRBJ2-1	TGTGCCAGCAGCTACGGGCGAGGGGATGAGCAGTTCTTC	CASSYGRGDEQFF
NA	few	TRBV4-1	TRBJ2-5	TGCGCCAGCAGCCAAGATCGAGGGGGGGCGAGTGAGACCCAGTACTTC	CASSQDRGGASETQYF
NA	NA	TRBV29-1	TRBJ2-5	TGCAGCGTTGCAACAGTCCAAGAGACCCAGTACTTC	CSVATVQETQYF
NA	NA	TRBV18	TRBJ2-1	TGTGCCAGCTCACCACCCCGCCAGGGGTCCAATGAGCAGTTCTTC	CASSPPRQGSNEQFF
NA	NA	TRBV9	TRBJ1-2	TGTGCCAGCAGCCCAACACTAGGCGCCCGTGGCTACACCTTC	CASSPTLGARGYTF
NA	NA	TRBV27	TRBJ1-5	TGTGCCAGCAGCTTAACCGGGCTGCTGAGCAATCAGCCCCAGCATTTT	CASSLTGLLSNQPQHF
NA	NA	TRBV12-3/TRBV12-4	TRBJ1-2	TGTGCCAGCAGTCGTTCCACCGGGACTGCGAACTATGGCTACACCTTC	CASSRSTGTANYGYTF
TRBD2	once	TRBV7-9	TRBJ2-7	TGTGCCAGCAGCTCTCGAGGGGACTATCTAAGATCCTACGAGCAGTACTTC	CASSSRGDYLRSYEQYF
NA	NA	TRBV6-1	TRBJ1-5	TGTGCCAGCAGTGAAGACCTGTTCGCCTACAATCAGCCCCAGCATTTT	CASSEDLFAYNQPQHF
NA	many	TRBV20-1	TRBJ2-7	TGCAGTGCTAGCTTCCTACAGGACTACGAGCAGTACTTC	CSASFLQDYEQYF
TRBD2	many	TRBV27	TRBJ2-3	TGTGCCAGCAGTTTTATCGTGCTAGCGGGGGAGTCCACAGATACGCAGTATTTT	CASSFIVLAGESTDTQYF
TRBD2	NA	TRBV10-3	TRBJ2-5	TGTGCCATCAGGGGCGCTCTAGCGGAACAAGAGACCCAGTACTTC	CAIRGALAEQETQYF
NA	NA	TRBV3-1	TRBJ2-5	TGTGCCAGCAGCCAGTTTGAGACCCAGTACTTC	CASSQFETQYF
TRBD1	many	TRBV29-1	TRBJ2-1	TGCAGCGCGGGGACAGACTTTCAGCAGTTCTTC	CSAGTDFQQFF
NA	NA	TRBV7-8	TRBJ2-1	TGTGCCAGCAGCCCGGAGGGCCGCTCCTACAATGAGCAGTTCTTC	CASSPEGRSYNEQFF
NA	NA	TRBV4-1	TRBJ2-7	TGCGCCAGCAGCCAAGGCCCGGCGACTGGCACCTACGAGCAGTACTTC	CASSQGPATGTYEQYF
TRBD2	NA	TRBV5-1	TRBJ2-1	TGCGCCAGCAGAGTGACTAGCGGGGGGGCAGATGAGCAGTTCTTC	CASRVTSGGADEQFF
TRBD1	few	TRBV15	TRBJ1-5	TGTGCCACCAGCAGAGAAGCCTGGACAGGGGAAAACAATCAGCCCCAGCATTTT	CATSREAWTGENNQPQHF
TRBD2	few	TRBV5-1	TRBJ2-5	TGCGCCAGCAGCTTGGCAGGGAGGGGAGAGACCCAGTACTTC	CASSLAGRGETQYF
NA	few	TRBV6-5	TRBJ2-7	TGTGCCAGCAGTAGGGAGATCGACTACGAGCAGTACTTC	CASSREIDYEQYF
TRBD1	NA	TRBV7-6	TRBJ2-5	TGTGCCAGCAGCCCCCTAGGGGCAGGGGGTCAAGAGACCCAGTACTTC	CASSPLGAGGQETQYF
NA	NA	TRBV6-1	TRBJ2-7	TGTGCCAGCAGAGTCGGACAGCTCTACGAGCAGTACTTC	CASRVGQLYEQYF
NA	many	TRBV6-5	TRBJ2-6	TGTGCCAGCAGCTTAGACTCTGGGGCCAACGTCCTGACTTTC	CASSLDSGANVLTF
NA	NA	TRBV5-1	TRBJ2-7	TGCGCCAGCAGCTTGAGTCAGGGTCCCTTCTACGAGCAGTACTTC	CASSLSQGPFYEQYF
NA	few	TRBV29-1	TRBJ1-2	TGCAGCGTTGGACAGGCAAATTATGGCTACACCTTC	CSVGQANYGYTF
TRBD1	few	TRBV6-5	TRBJ1-2	TGTGCCAGCAGTCGTACGATAGGGGGCGGCTATGGCTACACCTTC	CASSRTIGGGYGYTF
NA	few	TRBV7-3	TRBJ2-5	TGTGCCAGCAGCTCCGCGGGGTGGCAAGAGACCCAGTACTTC	CASSSAGWQETQYF